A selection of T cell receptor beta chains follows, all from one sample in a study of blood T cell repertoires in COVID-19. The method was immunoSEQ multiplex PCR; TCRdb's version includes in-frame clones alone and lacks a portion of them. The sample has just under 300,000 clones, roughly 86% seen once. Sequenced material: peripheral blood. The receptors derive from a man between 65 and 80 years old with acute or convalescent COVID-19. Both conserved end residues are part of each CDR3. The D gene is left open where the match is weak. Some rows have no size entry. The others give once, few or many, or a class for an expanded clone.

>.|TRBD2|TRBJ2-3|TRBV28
CAASGSPDTQYF
TGTGCCGCTAGCGGGAGTCCAGATACGCAGTATTTT
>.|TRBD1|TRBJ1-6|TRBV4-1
CASNTGGGNSPLHF
TGCGCCAGCAATACAGGGGGCGGGAATTCACCCCTCCACTTT
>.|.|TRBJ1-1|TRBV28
CASSRLNTEAFF
TGTGCCAGCAGCAGGTTGAACACTGAAGCTTTCTTT
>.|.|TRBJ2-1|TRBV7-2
CASSSPMSQYNEQFF
TGTGCCAGCAGCTCACCCATGTCGCAGTACAATGAGCAGTTCTTC
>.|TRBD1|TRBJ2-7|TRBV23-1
CASSQLWGWDRDDEQYF
TGCGCCAGCAGTCAACTTTGGGGTTGGGACAGAGACGACGAGCAGTACTTC
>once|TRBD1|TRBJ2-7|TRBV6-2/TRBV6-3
CASSYPDRRSYEQYF
TGTGCCAGCAGTTACCCGGACAGGAGATCCTACGAGCAGTACTTC
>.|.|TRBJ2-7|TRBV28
CASTEQISRQPYEQYF
TGTGCCAGCACCGAACAAATCTCGCGACAGCCCTACGAGCAGTACTTC
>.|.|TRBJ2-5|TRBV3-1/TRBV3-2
CASRPAGSETQYF
TGTGCCAGCAGGCCAGCGGGTTCAGAGACCCAGTACTTC
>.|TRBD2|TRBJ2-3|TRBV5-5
CASSSSGGALGDTQYF
TGTGCCAGCAGTTCTAGCGGGGGGGCCTTAGGAGATACGCAGTATTTT
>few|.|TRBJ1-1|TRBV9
CASSVQGSTEAFF
TGTGCCAGCAGCGTACAGGGAAGCACTGAAGCTTTCTTT
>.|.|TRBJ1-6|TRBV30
CAWRYRLNSPLHF
TGTGCCTGGAGGTACAGACTAAATTCACCCCTCCACTTT